This TCR beta chain stems from a study of blood T cell repertoires in COVID-19. Looking at the study overall: COVID-19 samples, acute and convalescent, were from the United States, Italy and Spain. T cells, B-cell-depleted T cells, or PBMCs provided the cDNA or gDNA that served as material.

Authors' analysis steps: Counts of nucleated cells, estimated from reference gene primer amplification, were obtained. Sequencing was performed with immunoSEQ multiplex PCR; in TCRdb, only in-frame clones are kept and a portion is missing. Clone size and the V and J calls come from that table; the DNA yielded D and trimming. In the table there are tens of thousands of clones, 70% to 90% of which are singletons. The CDR3 runs to 15 residues. Trimming shortened V by 3 bases and J by 8 bases, and 17 bases separated the two germline ends. Germline-derived CDR1 and CDR2 are MNHEY and SMNVEV (reference sequence).

The rearrangement joins TRBV27 to TRBJ2-1, with D possibly TRBD2 on 6 matching bases. The sequencing input was peripheral blood. This TCR was sampled from a man aged 55 to 70 with active or convalescent COVID-19. The CDR3 bases are TGTGCCAGCAGTTTTGGGGACTGGCCCAAGGATGAGCAGTTCTTC. Protein sequence: CASSFGDWPKDEQFF.